Listed here are 18 T cell receptor beta chains from one sample, sequenced in a study of blood T cell repertoires in COVID-19. Produced via immunoSEQ multiplex PCR; TCRdb's table is partial and in-frame only. Of almost 95,000 clones listed, 80% to 85% are singletons. Sequenced input: peripheral blood. These receptor sequences come from a man in his 60s with acute or convalescent COVID-19.

V and J are TRBV7-8 and TRBJ2-5; no clear D gene. This CDR3 is built from 16 residues. Germline assignment: CDR1 SGHVS and CDR2 FQNEAQ. The ends were cut back, 1 base at V and 1 base at J, with 13 bases in the middle. The CDR3 loop is CASSLEPVRIQETQYF. The CDR3 DNA follows: TGTGCCAGCAGCTTAGAACCGGTTCGCATCCAAGAGACCCAGTACTTC.

The CDR3: CASSLDTSRYEQYF. In DNA, the CDR3 is TGTGCCAGCAGCTTGGACACATCCCGTTACGAGCAGTACTTC. V is TRBV11-1 and J is TRBJ2-7; D possibly corresponds to TRBD1 (5 bases). Trimming stripped 3 bases from V and 4 bases from J, with 13 bases between. CDR1 is SGHAT and CDR2 is FQDESV in the germline V gene (reference sequence). The CDR3 loop spans 14 amino acids.

Of note for this clone: The same CDR3 is also encoded by other DNA sequences in this sample. The rearrangement links TRBV6-5 to TRBJ1-3, with 7 positions matching TRBD1. The ends lost 0 bases at V and 2 bases at J; junction bases unmatched: 1. This CDR3 has 15 residues. Germline V gene sequence: CDR1 MNHEY, CDR2 SVGAGI. The CDR3 is CASSYSDRAGNTIYF. In DNA, the CDR3 is TGTGCCAGCAGTTACTCCGACAGGGCTGGAAACACCATATATTTT.

This chain joins TRBV5-6 and TRBJ1-2; 7 positions match TRBD1. Germline V lookup: CDR1 SGHDT, CDR2 YYEEEE. V shed 0 bases, J shed 8 bases, and the junction held 4 bases outside the gene matches. The CDR3 extends over 13 amino acids. In DNA, the CDR3 is TGTGCCAGCAGCTTGGCCGGGACAGCAGGCTACACCTTC. This gives the protein CASSLAGTAGYTF.

The genes are TRBV6-5 and TRBJ1-2; TRBD1 is a possible D gene (6 bases). There are 14 residues in the CDR3. The V end was cut by 0 bases, the J end by 5 bases, with 10 bases between. In germline, CDR1 is MNHEY, CDR2 SVGAGI. The CDR3, as DNA: TGTGCCAGCAGTTACTCTACCGGACAGTATGGCTACACCTTC. Residues: CASSYSTGQYGYTF.

This chain connects TRBV6-5 to TRBJ1-1, with a possible D match to TRBD1 (6 bases). V was trimmed by 9 bases and J by 0 bases, leaving 11 bases between them. The CDR3 spans 13 residues. From germline, CDR1 is MNHEY and CDR2 SVGAGI. This CDR3 is CARTGPMNTEAFF. CDR3 DNA sequence: TGTGCCAGGACAGGCCCCATGAACACTGAAGCTTTCTTT.

The rearrangement uses TRBV7-2 and TRBJ2-7, with TRBD1 matching over 8 bases. V shed 3 bases and J 10 bases; nucleotides not matched to a gene: 8. Germline V CDR1 and CDR2: SGHTA, FQGNSA. This CDR3 has 13 amino acids. In nucleotides, the CDR3 is TGTGCCAGCAGCTTGGGACAGGACCAAAGACAGTACTTC. It yields the protein CASSLGQDQRQYF.

J is TRBJ2-2 and V is TRBV28; 7 bases map to TRBD1. CDR1 MDHEN and CDR2 SYDVKM come from the germline V gene. The CDR3 is made up of 18 amino acids. Germline trimming cut 1 base from V and 5 bases from J; bases unmatched to any gene: 13. The CDR3 reads CASSLFLTGSQGTGELFF. CDR3 bases: TGTGCCAGCAGTTTATTCTTGACAGGGTCGCAAGGTACCGGGGAGCTGTTTTTT.

The genes are TRBV10-1 and TRBJ1-1; a weak D match, TRBD1 (5 bases). CDR3 length: 13 residues. Between the trimmed V and J ends, which lost 3 bases and 3 bases, there was a span of 8 bases. Germline V gene data show CDR1 as WNHNN and CDR2 as SYGVQD (reference sequence). Here the CDR3 reads CASSDQGDTEAFF. The DNA of the CDR3 is TGCGCCAGCAGTGATCAGGGCGACACTGAAGCTTTCTTT.

The rearrangement uses TRBV16 and TRBJ2-7; 7 nucleotides match TRBD1. The CDR3 extends over 15 amino acids. The ends lost 4 bases at V and 1 base at J; junction bases unmatched: 7. In germline, CDR1 is KGHSY, CDR2 FQNENV. The CDR3 sequence is CASSPDDRESYEQYF. The CDR3 DNA reads as TGTGCCAGCAGCCCTGACGACAGGGAATCCTACGAGCAGTACTTC. The whole variable domain, remainder taken from reference TRBV16 and TRBJ2-7, is GEEVAQTPKHLVRGEGQKAKLYCAPIKGHSYVFWYQQVLKNEFKFLISFQNENVFDETGMPKERFSAKCLPNSPCSLEIQATKLEDSAVYFCASSPDDRESYEQYFGPGTRLTVT.

The chain employs TRBV6-1 and TRBJ1-2; D may be TRBD1 (5 bases). This CDR3 has 15 residues. Trimming pared 1 base from V and 4 bases from J, leaving 13 bases between. Germline CDR1 reads MNHNS; CDR2 reads SASEGT. CDR3: CASSEGQLTVYGYTF. As DNA, the CDR3 is TGTGCCAGCAGTGAAGGACAGCTCACCGTCTATGGCTACACCTTC.

V usage is TRBV29-1 and J usage is TRBJ2-7; TRBD2 agrees at 13 bases. Trimming removed 7 bases from V and 6 bases from J; junction bases left unmatched: 15. Germline loops: CDR1 SQVTM, CDR2 ANQGSEA. The CDR3 spans 16 residues. DNA of the CDR3: TGCAGCGGATCGCGGGGATCCGGGACTAGCGGGGCCGAGCAGTACTTC. Translated, it gives CSGSRGSGTSGAEQYF.

The J gene is TRBJ1-2, the V gene TRBV11-2; weak D call: TRBD1 (6 bases). Germline CDR1 is SGHAT and CDR2 is FQNNGV. Trimming removed 2 bases at V and 3 bases at J, with 16 bases between. The CDR3 runs to 16 residues. This CDR3 is CASSLRQEVRDYGYTF. As DNA, the CDR3 is TGTGCCAGCAGCTTACGACAGGAAGTTAGGGACTATGGCTACACCTTC.

The chain links TRBV2 to TRBJ2-1; D might be TRBD1 (6 bases). Trimming cost V 9 bases and J 0 bases, with 15 bases left between them. Germline CDR1 reads SNHLY; CDR2 reads FYNNEI. The CDR3 covers 15 residues. The CDR3: CASKGTGSSYNEQFF. CDR3 DNA sequence: TGTGCCAGTAAGGGAACAGGGAGCTCCTACAATGAGCAGTTCTTC.

The J gene is TRBJ1-2, the V gene TRBV24-1, with 7 nucleotides matching TRBD1. CDR3 length: 17 residues. V shed 5 bases and J 5 bases; nucleotides not matched to a gene: 16. Germline CDR1 and CDR2: KGHDR and SFDVKD. The CDR3 is CATSGLTPRTGLYGYTF. In DNA, the CDR3 is TGTGCCACCAGTGGCCTCACTCCTAGGACAGGCCTTTATGGCTACACCTTC.

The chain combines TRBV4-3 with TRBJ1-5; D unresolved. The germline gives CDR1 LGHNA, CDR2 YSLEER. CDR3 length: 15 amino acids. Trimming removed 3 bases from V and 5 bases from J, with 14 bases in between. The DNA for the CDR3 is TGCGCCAGCAGCCAGGGTAGACAAATAGATCAGCCCCAGCATTTT. Encoded protein: CASSQGRQIDQPQHF.

The table lists this clone with a count of one. The chain employs TRBV11-2 and TRBJ2-7; D not resolved. Germline V gene lookup returns CDR1 SGHAT and CDR2 FQNNGV. The length of the CDR3 is 14 residues. With 0 bases removed from V and 3 bases from J, the gap between germline ends came to 9 bases. CDR3 in amino acids: CASSLEEAFYEQYF. The CDR3 nucleotides are TGTGCCAGCAGCTTAGAAGAAGCCTTCTACGAGCAGTACTTC.

The chain uses TRBV28 and TRBJ1-1; TRBD1 agrees at 7 bases. The V segment lost 5 bases and the J segment 7 bases; nucleotides outside the gene matches: 13. The length of the CDR3 is 15 residues. Germline V lookup: CDR1 MDHEN, CDR2 SYDVKM. CDR3 nucleotides: TGTGCCAGCAGTCCAATAACTCAGACAGGGAATGAAGCTTTCTTT. Its translation: CASSPITQTGNEAFF.